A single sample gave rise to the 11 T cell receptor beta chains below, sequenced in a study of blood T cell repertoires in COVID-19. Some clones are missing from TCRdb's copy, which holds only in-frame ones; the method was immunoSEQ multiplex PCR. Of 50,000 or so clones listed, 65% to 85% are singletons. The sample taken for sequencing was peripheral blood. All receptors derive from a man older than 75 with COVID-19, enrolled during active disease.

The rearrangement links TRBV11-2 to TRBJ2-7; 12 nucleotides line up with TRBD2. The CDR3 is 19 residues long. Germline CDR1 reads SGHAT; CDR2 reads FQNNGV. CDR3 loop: CASSLDPSSGRALPPSANV. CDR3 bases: TGTGCCAGCAGCTTAGATCCCTCTAGCGGGAGGGCCCTTCCTCCTAGCGCAAACGTC.

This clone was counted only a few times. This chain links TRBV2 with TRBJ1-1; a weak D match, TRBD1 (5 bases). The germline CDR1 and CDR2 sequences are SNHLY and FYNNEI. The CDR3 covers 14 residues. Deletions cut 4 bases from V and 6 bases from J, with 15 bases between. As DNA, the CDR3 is TGTGCCAGCAGTGGACCCCCGGCGGGGGCTGAAGCTTTCTTT. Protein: CASSGPPAGAEAFF.

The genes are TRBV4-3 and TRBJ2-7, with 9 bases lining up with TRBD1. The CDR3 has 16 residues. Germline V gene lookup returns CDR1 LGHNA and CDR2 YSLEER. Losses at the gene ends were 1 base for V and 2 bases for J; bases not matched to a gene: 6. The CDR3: CASSQAPGTGTYEQYF. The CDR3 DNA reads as TGCGCCAGCAGCCAAGCCCCGGGGACAGGGACCTACGAGCAGTACTTC.

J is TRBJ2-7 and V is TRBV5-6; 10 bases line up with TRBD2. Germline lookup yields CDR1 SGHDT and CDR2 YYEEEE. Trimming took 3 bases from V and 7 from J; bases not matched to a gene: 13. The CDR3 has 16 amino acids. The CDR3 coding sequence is TGTGCCAGCAGCTCCCTCTCGAGCGGGAGGGCCGGTGAGCAGTACGTC. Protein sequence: CASSSLSSGRAGEQYV.

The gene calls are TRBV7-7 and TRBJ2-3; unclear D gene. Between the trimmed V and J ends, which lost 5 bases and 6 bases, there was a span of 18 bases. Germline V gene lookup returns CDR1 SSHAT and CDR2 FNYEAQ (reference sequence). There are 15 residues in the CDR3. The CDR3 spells CASSLLGPPGDTQYF. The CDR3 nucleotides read TGTGCCAGCAGCCTCCTGGGCCCCCCTGGTGATACGCAGTATTTT.

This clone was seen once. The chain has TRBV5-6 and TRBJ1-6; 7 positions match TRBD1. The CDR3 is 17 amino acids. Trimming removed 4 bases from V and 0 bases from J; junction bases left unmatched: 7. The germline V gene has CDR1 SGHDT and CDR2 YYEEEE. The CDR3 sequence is CASSAGQVGSYNSPLHF. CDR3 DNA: TGTGCCAGCAGCGCCGGACAGGTCGGCTCCTATAATTCACCCCTCCACTTT.

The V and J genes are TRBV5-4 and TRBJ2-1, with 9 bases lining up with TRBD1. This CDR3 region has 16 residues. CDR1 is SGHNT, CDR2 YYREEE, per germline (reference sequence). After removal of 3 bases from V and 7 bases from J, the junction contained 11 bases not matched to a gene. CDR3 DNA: TGTGCCAGCAGCTCACCCACCGGGACAGGGAATAATGAGCAGTTCTTC. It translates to CASSSPTGTGNNEQFF.

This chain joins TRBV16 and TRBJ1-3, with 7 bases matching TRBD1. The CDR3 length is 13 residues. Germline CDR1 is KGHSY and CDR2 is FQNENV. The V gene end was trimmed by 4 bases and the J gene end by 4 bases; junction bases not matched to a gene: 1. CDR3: CASSRGQGNTIYF. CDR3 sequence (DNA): TGTGCCAGCAGCCGGGGACAGGGAAACACCATATATTTT.

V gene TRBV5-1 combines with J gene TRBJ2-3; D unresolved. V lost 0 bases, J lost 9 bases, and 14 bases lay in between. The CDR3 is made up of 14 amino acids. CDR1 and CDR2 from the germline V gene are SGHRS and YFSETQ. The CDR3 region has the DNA TGCGCCAGCAGCTTGGGGTCCAGAGGCCAGACGCAGTATTTT. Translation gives CASSLGSRGQTQYF.

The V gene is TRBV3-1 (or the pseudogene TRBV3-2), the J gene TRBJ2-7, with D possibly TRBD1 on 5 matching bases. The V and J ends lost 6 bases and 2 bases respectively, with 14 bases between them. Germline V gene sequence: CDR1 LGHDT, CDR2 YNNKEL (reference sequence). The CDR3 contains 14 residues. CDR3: CASSFTGSPYEQYV. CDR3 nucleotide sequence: TGTGCCAGCAGTTTTACAGGTTCCCCCTACGAGCAGTACGTC.

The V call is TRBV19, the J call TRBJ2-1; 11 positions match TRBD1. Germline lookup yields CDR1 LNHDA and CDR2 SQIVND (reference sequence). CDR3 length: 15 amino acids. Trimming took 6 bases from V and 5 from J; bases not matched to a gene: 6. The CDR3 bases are TGTGCCAGTAGGGACAGGGGGCGCGCGGACAATGAGCAGTTCTTC. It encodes CASRDRGRADNEQFF. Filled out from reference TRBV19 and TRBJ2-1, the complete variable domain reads DGGITQSPKYLFRKEGQNVTLSCEQNLNHDAMYWYRQDPGQGLRLIYYSQIVNDFQKGDIAEGYSVSREKKESFPLTVTSAQKNPTAFYLCASRDRGRADNEQFFGPGTRLTVL.